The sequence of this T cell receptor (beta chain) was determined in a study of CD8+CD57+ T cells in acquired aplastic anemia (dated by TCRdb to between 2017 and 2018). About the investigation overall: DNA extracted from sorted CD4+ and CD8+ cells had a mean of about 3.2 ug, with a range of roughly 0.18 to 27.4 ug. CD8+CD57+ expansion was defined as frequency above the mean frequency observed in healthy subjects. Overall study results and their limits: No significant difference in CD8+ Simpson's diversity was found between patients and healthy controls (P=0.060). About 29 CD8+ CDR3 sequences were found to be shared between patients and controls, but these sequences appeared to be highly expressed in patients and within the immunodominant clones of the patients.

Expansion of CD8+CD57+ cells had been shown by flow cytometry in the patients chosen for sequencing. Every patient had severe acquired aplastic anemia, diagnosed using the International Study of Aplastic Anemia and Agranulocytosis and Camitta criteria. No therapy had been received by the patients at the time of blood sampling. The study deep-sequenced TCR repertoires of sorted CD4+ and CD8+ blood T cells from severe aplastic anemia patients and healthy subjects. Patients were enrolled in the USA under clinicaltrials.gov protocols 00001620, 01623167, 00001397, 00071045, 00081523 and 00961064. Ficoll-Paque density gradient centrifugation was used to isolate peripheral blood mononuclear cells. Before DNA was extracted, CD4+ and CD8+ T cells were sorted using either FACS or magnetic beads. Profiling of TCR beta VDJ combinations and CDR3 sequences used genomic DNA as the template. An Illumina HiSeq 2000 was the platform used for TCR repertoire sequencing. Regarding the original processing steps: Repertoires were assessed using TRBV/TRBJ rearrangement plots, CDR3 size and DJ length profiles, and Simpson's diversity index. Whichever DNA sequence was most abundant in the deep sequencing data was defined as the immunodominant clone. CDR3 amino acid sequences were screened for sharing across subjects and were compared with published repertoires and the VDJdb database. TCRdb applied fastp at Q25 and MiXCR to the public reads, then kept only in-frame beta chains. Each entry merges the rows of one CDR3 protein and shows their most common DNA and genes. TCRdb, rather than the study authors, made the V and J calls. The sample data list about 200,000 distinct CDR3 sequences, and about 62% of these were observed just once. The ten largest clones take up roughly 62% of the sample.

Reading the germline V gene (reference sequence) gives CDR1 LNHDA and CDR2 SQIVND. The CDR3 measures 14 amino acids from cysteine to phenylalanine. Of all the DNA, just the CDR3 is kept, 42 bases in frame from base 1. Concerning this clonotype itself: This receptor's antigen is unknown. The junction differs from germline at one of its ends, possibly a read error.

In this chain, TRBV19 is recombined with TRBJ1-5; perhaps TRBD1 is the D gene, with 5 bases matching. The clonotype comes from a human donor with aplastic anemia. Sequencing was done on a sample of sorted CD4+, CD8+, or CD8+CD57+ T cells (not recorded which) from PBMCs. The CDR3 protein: CASGMTVSNQPQHF. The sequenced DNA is TGTGCCAGTGGTATGACAGTTAGCAATCAGCCCCAGCATTTT.